This T cell receptor (beta chain) was recorded in a study of blood T cell repertoires in COVID-19 (dated by TCRdb to about 2020). Turning to the overall study: Samples from collaborators originated in the United States, Italy and Spain and spanned both the acute and convalescent phases of COVID-19. A freely available public database, intended as a resource for researchers studying the immune response to SARS-CoV-2, is where the repertoires were released. The material from the prospective study consisted of cDNA or gDNA derived from T cells, B-cell-depleted T cells, or PBMCs. A de-identified subject ID, COVID-19 status, age in years and sex were almost always included in the sample metadata. The samples were drawn from two sources: the first 160 participants of the ongoing ImmuneRACE study, and over 950 subjects contributed by 6 global collaborators. Deeply sampled blood TCRbeta repertoires from subjects exposed to, actively infected with, or recovered from COVID-19 were included in the dataset. Where available, HLA class I and class II types were taken from metadata supplied by the sample provider and were not determined by assay-based typing. General findings and caveats noted by the study authors: The quantity of clinical and demographic metadata differed by source and by participant and was supplied without curation.

TCRbeta CDR3 regions were amplified from genomic DNA by means of the immunoSEQ Assay, a bias-controlled multiplex PCR. On the authors' methods: The number of nucleated cells in each sample was estimated by amplification of reference gene primers within the assay. To quantify the absolute abundance of each unique TCRbeta CDR3 rearrangement, sequence reads were collapsed and filtered. For each sample, productive Simpson clonality was calculated by taking the square root of Simpson's diversity index across productive rearrangements. The table comes from immuneACCESS by way of TCRdb, which keeps in-frame sequences with V and J called. Part of the clones is missing from these tables; in studies checked, under half for an unresolved V gene and the rest for unknown reasons. That table supplies the V and J calls and clone size; D and trimming were determined from the DNA. Within this sample are approximately 300,000 clones, with just under 85% of them counted one time only. Around 4.2% of the sample rests with the top ten.

This clone was picked up a small number of times. The antigen it binds to is not known. Base quality data are lacking; no much larger clone is found one base away. Collaborating institutions collected whole blood in K2EDTA tubes following their own protocols. For TCRbeta analysis, collaborators shipped samples in one of three forms: frozen whole blood, isolated PBMCs, or DNA extracted from either of those sample types. CDR1 LNHDA and CDR2 SQIVND were looked up in the germline V gene (reference sequence). The CDR3 spans 14 residues, from the cysteine through the phenylalanine. Of the read, only the CDR3 DNA is kept; its 42 bases are in frame from base 1. Trimming removed 3 bases from V and 3 bases from J, leaving 9 bases between the germline ends.

This TCR was sampled from a woman aged 45-59 years with active or convalescent COVID-19. Here the chain combines TRBV19 and TRBJ1-5; no D gene call is confident. The sequencing sample was made of peripheral blood. DNA sequence: TGTGCCAGTAGTATCGTGGAGTACAATCAGCCCCAGCATTTT. The encoded protein is CASSIVEYNQPQHF.